This entry lists 24 T cell receptor beta chains sequenced from one sample in a study of cytomegalovirus exposure and HLA in healthy donors. This PCR relied on a set of 60 Vbeta primers and 13 Jbeta primers. Sequencing was performed with immunoSEQ multiplex PCR; in TCRdb, only in-frame clones are kept and a portion is missing. This table holds 130,000 or so clones. Sequencing used PBMCs. Receptors were obtained from a woman aged 60-75 years in good health and CMV-seronegative.

The chain links TRBV20-1 to TRBJ2-1; D gene unclear. Per germline, CDR1 DFQATT and CDR2 SNEGSKA (reference sequence). The length of the CDR3 is 11 residues. V was shortened by 1 base and J by 9 bases, with 7 bases between the two germline ends. The CDR3 spells CSARAPGEQFF. DNA of the CDR3: TGCAGTGCTAGAGCCCCGGGTGAGCAGTTCTTC.

The chain uses TRBV29-1 and TRBJ1-5; D not resolved. The germline V gene has CDR1 SQVTM and CDR2 ANQGSEA. The CDR3 sequence is 12 residues long. V shed 4 bases and J shed 3 bases, with 7 bases lying between them. CDR3: CSVGVVNQPQHF. The CDR3 DNA reads as TGCAGCGTTGGTGTAGTCAATCAGCCCCAGCATTTT. Full variable domain (rest looked up from reference TRBV29-1 and TRBJ1-5): SAVISQKPSRDICQRGTSLTIQCQVDSQVTMMFWYRQQPGQSLTLIATANQGSEATYESGFVIDKFPISRPNLTFSTLTVSNMSPEDSSIYLCSVGVVNQPQHFGDGTRLSIL.

This chain connects TRBV4-1 to TRBJ2-1, with D possibly matching TRBD2 (5 bases). The CDR3 runs to 13 residues. The V and J ends lost 3 bases and 4 bases respectively, with 7 bases between them. In germline, CDR1 is MGHRA, CDR2 YSYEKL. CDR3 DNA sequence: TGCGCCAGCAGCCAGCGGGTATACAATGAGCAGTTCTTC. It codes for CASSQRVYNEQFF.

V is TRBV6-5 and J is TRBJ1-1; D is undetermined. Looked up from germline, CDR1 is MNHEY and CDR2 is SVGAGI. This CDR3 is built from 15 residues. Trimming shortened V by 0 bases and J by 7 bases, and 15 bases separated the two germline ends. CDR3: CASSYSKGGFGEAFF. CDR3 bases: TGTGCCAGCAGTTACTCCAAAGGAGGCTTCGGTGAAGCTTTCTTT.

The J gene is TRBJ2-5, the V gene TRBV27, with 10 bases fitting TRBD1. This CDR3 has 17 amino acids. Germline trimming cut 0 bases from V and 5 bases from J; bases unmatched to any gene: 9. Germline CDR1 is MNHEY and CDR2 is SMNVEV (reference sequence). CDR3 sequence: CASSLSRTGGRWETQYF. CDR3 nucleotide sequence: TGTGCCAGCAGTTTATCCCGGACAGGGGGACGGTGGGAGACCCAGTACTTC.

The V gene is TRBV6-1, the J gene TRBJ1-5, with 7 positions matching TRBD1. The CDR3 totals 13 residues. Germline V lookup: CDR1 MNHNS, CDR2 SASEGT. The junction had 3 bases not matched to a gene; V was cut back by 7 bases and J by 3 bases. CDR3 in amino acids: CASKGTVNQPQHF. As DNA, the CDR3 is TGTGCCAGCAAGGGGACAGTCAATCAGCCCCAGCATTTT.

The chain carries TRBV6-1 and TRBJ2-7; weak D call: TRBD2 (6 bases). Trimming removed 2 bases at V and 2 bases at J, with 16 bases between. Germline V lookup: CDR1 MNHNS, CDR2 SASEGT. CDR3 length: 16 residues. The CDR3, as DNA: TGTGCCAGCAGTGAACATAGACCGGGGGAACCCTACGAGCAGTACTTC. Translated, it gives CASSEHRPGEPYEQYF.

The chain joins TRBV2 to TRBJ2-7, with D perhaps TRBD2 (6 bases). The CDR3 consists of 12 residues. Trimming pared 5 bases from V and 6 bases from J, leaving 11 bases between. Germline V gives CDR1 SNHLY, CDR2 FYNNEI. CDR3 bases: TGTGCCAGCAGTCGGACTATTTCCGAGCAGTACTTC. Translated, it gives CASSRTISEQYF. The full variable domain, its missing parts supplied by reference TRBV2 and TRBJ2-7, is EPEVTQTPSHQVTQMGQEVILRCVPISNHLYFYWYRQILGQKVEFLVSFYNNEISEKSEIFDDQFSVERPDGSNFTLKIRSTKLEDSAMYFCASSRTISEQYFGPGTRLTVT.

The chain has TRBV7-2 and TRBJ2-3, with 10 bases lining up with TRBD1. Germline assignment: CDR1 SGHTA and CDR2 FQGNSA. V was pared by 5 bases and J by 2 bases, with 7 bases of the junction left unmatched. CDR3 length equals 16 residues. The CDR3 protein is CASSQVGTGATDTQYF. CDR3 nucleotide sequence: TGTGCCAGCAGCCAAGTAGGGACAGGGGCCACAGATACGCAGTATTTT.

The rearrangement joins TRBV25-1 to TRBJ1-4; D possibly corresponds to TRBD1 (6 bases). Germline lookup yields CDR1 MGHDK and CDR2 SYGVNS. CDR3 size: 13 residues. The V and J ends lost 4 bases and 5 bases respectively, with 8 bases between them. This CDR3 is CASSAGVNEKLFF. CDR3 DNA sequence: TGTGCCAGCAGTGCAGGGGTGAATGAAAAACTGTTTTTT. Looking up the rest from reference TRBV25-1 and TRBJ1-4 gives the full variable domain: EADIYQTPRYLVIGTGKKITLECSQTMGHDKMYWYQQDPGMELHLIHYSYGVNSTEKGDLSSESTVSRIRTEHFPLTLESARPSHTSQYLCASSAGVNEKLFFGSGTQLSVL.

The rearrangement uses TRBV25-1 and TRBJ2-1; 7 nucleotides match TRBD2. The CDR3 runs to 13 residues. Germline CDR1 is MGHDK and CDR2 is SYGVNS. After removal of 4 bases from V and 6 bases from J, the junction contained 3 bases not matched to a gene. CDR3 protein: CASSVGLSNEQFF. The CDR3 DNA reads as TGTGCCAGCAGTGTGGGACTATCCAATGAGCAGTTCTTC.

The CDR3 is CASSSPVNPRYGYTF. CDR3 DNA sequence: TGTGCCAGCAGCTCCCCGGTCAATCCCCGCTATGGCTACACCTTC. This chain joins TRBV7-3 and TRBJ1-2; D remains unclear. CDR3 size: 15 residues. Germline V CDR1 and CDR2: SGHTA, FQGTGA. The V end was cut by 4 bases, the J end by 4 bases, with 16 bases between.

This chain uses TRBV4-1 with TRBJ2-7; 14 bases are shared with TRBD2. Germline V CDR1 and CDR2: MGHRA, YSYEKL. The CDR3 runs to 18 residues. The V segment lost 4 bases and the J segment 3 bases; nucleotides outside the gene matches: 11. CDR3 residues: CASSPLLGLAGGRYEQYF. CDR3 nucleotide sequence: TGCGCCAGCAGCCCCCTACTCGGACTAGCGGGAGGCCGCTACGAGCAGTACTTC.

The chain recombines TRBV5-4 with TRBJ1-6, with 9 bases fitting TRBD1. This CDR3 comprises 16 residues. CDR1 and CDR2 from the germline V gene are SGHNT and YYREEE (reference sequence). The junction had 9 bases not matched to a gene; V was cut back by 4 bases and J by 7 bases. CDR3 protein: CASSQPGQGLNSPLHF. The CDR3 DNA reads TGTGCCAGCAGCCAACCGGGACAGGGCTTGAATTCACCCCTCCACTTT. Variable domain in full (rest from reference TRBV5-4 and TRBJ1-6): ETGVTQSPTHLIKTRGQQVTLRCSSQSGHNTVSWYQQALGQGPQFIFQYYREEENGRGNFPPRFSGLQFPNYSSELNVNALELDDSALYLCASSQPGQGLNSPLHFGNGTRLTVT.

V and J are TRBV7-3 and TRBJ2-7; 8 bases are a match to TRBD1. CDR1 SGHTA and CDR2 FQGTGA come from the germline V gene. CDR3 length equals 15 residues. Trimming at V came to 6 bases and at J to 2 bases, leaving 9 bases not matched to a gene. CDR3 DNA sequence: TGTGCCAGCAGTCCCACCGGGACAGGTACCTACGAGCAGTACTTC. Its translation: CASSPTGTGTYEQYF.

V is TRBV15 and J is TRBJ1-1, with D unresolved. The germline V and J ends were trimmed by 4 bases and 7 bases, with 19 bases remaining between them. Germline CDR1 LNHNV, CDR2 YYDKDF (reference sequence). The CDR3 contains 15 residues. DNA of the CDR3: TGTGCCACCAGCACTGAGCAACGGCACGCAGGTGAAGCTTTCTTT. This gives the protein CATSTEQRHAGEAFF.

Details on this clone: The same CDR3 also results from other DNA sequences found in this sample. The chain employs TRBV6-1 and TRBJ1-5; tentative D call: TRBD1 (6 bases). Germline CDR1 reads MNHNS; CDR2 reads SASEGT. The CDR3 totals 13 residues. V was shortened by 7 bases and J by 1 base, with 8 bases between the two germline ends. The chain's CDR3 is CASTGQSNQPQHF. CDR3 DNA sequence: TGTGCCAGCACCGGACAGAGCAATCAGCCCCAGCATTTT.

This rearrangement joins TRBV4-2 to TRBJ2-2, with 12 bases aligning to TRBD2. The CDR3 has 18 amino acids. CDR1 is LGHNA, CDR2 YNFKEQ, per germline. With V trimmed by 1 base and J by 5 bases, 8 bases remained unmatched. CDR3 nucleotide sequence: TGTGCCAGCAGCCAAGTCCCGCTAGCGGGGGGGCAGACCGGGGAGCTGTTTTTT. Translation gives CASSQVPLAGGQTGELFF.

The chain joins TRBV6-1 to TRBJ2-7, with a weak D call TRBD1 (6 bases). V lost 7 bases and J 0 bases, leaving 10 bases between the germline ends. CDR3 size: 13 residues. Germline values: CDR1 MNHNS, CDR2 SASEGT. The CDR3 here is CASTTGSSYEQYF. Written as DNA, the CDR3 is TGTGCCAGCACTACAGGGAGCTCCTACGAGCAGTACTTC.

Concerning this clone itself: This sample includes further DNA sequences coding for the same CDR3. This chain connects TRBV6-5 to TRBJ2-5; a possible D gene is TRBD2 (5 bases). The CDR3 is 13 amino acids. With 0 bases removed from V and 3 bases from J, the gap between germline ends came to 5 bases. The germline CDR1 and CDR2 sequences are MNHEY and SVGAGI. CDR3 in DNA: TGTGCCAGCAGTTACTCGAGGGAAGAGACCCAGTACTTC. It codes for CASSYSREETQYF.

The V gene is TRBV4-2, the J gene TRBJ2-1, with 7 bases aligning to TRBD1. This CDR3 has 16 amino acids. Trimming took 0 bases from V and 3 from J; bases not matched to a gene: 5. Germline V gene sequence: CDR1 LGHNA, CDR2 YNFKEQ. DNA of the CDR3: TGTGCCAGCAGCCAAGATGAGGGGGCAGGCTACAATGAGCAGTTCTTC. Translating gives CASSQDEGAGYNEQFF.

The rearrangement uses TRBV28 and TRBJ2-7, with 7 bases aligning to TRBD2. Germline loops: CDR1 MDHEN, CDR2 SYDVKM. The CDR3 runs 13 residues. Losses at the gene ends were 10 bases for V and 9 bases for J; bases not matched to a gene: 15. CDR3 sequence: CATGQGEGLLQYF. CDR3 in DNA: TGTGCCACCGGGCAAGGGGAGGGGCTATTGCAGTACTTC.

The rearrangement joins TRBV5-1 to TRBJ2-1, with 7 nucleotides matching TRBD2. The ends lost 4 bases at V and 0 bases at J; junction bases unmatched: 4. The CDR3 loop spans 15 amino acids. The germline V gene has CDR1 SGHRS and CDR2 YFSETQ. The DNA of the CDR3 is TGCGCCAGCAGCACTACTAGCGCCTCCTACAATGAGCAGTTCTTC. It yields the protein CASSTTSASYNEQFF.

The chain combines TRBV5-1 with TRBJ2-5; a possible D gene is TRBD1 (6 bases). The germline gives CDR1 SGHRS, CDR2 YFSETQ. This CDR3 has 13 residues. Trimming removed 3 bases from V and 2 bases from J, with 8 bases in between. CDR3 bases: TGCGCCAGCAGCTCCGGACAGCAAGAGACCCAGTACTTC. Translation: CASSSGQQETQYF.